Given below is one T cell receptor (beta chain) in context. The sample belongs to a study of shared clonotypes between healthy human individuals. TCRdb's copy holds only in-frame clones and misses some; the assay was immunoSEQ multiplex PCR. The sample comprises about 2,200,000 clones, more than 85% of which are singletons, and roughly 1.8% rests with the top ten. Naivety among CD8 cells was defined by CD45RO negativity and positive CCR7 selection, thereby excluding terminally differentiated effector memory CD45RA+ cells. With 7 bases removed from V and 4 bases from J, the gap between germline ends came to 22 bases. The CDR3 contains 16 residues. Looked up from germline, CDR1 is MNHEY and CDR2 is SMNVEV (reference sequence).

Sequenced: naive CD8+ T cells from PBMCs. The chain couples TRBV27 to TRBJ2-5; maybe TRBD2 (7 bases). The source of this sequence is a man in his late teens or twenties in good health. Some clones in this sample may be carry-over from other donors' samples. The CDR3 spells CASTPWARGAVETQYF. The CDR3 bases are TGTGCCAGCACACCCTGGGCACGGGGGGCGGTAGAGACCCAGTACTTC.